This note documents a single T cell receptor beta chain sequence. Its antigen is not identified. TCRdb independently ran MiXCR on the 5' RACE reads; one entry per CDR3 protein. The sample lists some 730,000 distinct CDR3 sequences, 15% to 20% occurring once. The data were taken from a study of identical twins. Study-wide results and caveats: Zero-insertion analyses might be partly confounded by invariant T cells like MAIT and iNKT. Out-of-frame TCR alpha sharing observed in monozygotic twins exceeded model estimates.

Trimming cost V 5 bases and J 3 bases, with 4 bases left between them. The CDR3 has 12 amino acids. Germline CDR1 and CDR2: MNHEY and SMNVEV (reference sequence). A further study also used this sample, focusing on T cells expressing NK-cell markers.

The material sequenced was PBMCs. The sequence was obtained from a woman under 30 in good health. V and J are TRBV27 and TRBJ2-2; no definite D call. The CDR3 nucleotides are TGTGCCAGCAGTCAACACACCGGGGAGCTGTTTTTT. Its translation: CASSQHTGELFF.